This T cell receptor beta chain was retrieved from a study of T-cell reconstitution after alpha-beta-depleted transplantation in children (dated by TCRdb to 2016 to 2017). Turning to the overall study: The study quantitatively tracked T-cell immune reconstitution after TCRalphabeta/CD19-depleted allogeneic hematopoietic cell transplantation in children using TCR repertoire profiling. Points the paper makes about the study in general: In some patients, the high TCRbeta diversity seen at day 60 was put down to recipient T cells and intrathymic progenitors that had survived conditioning. The frequencies of hyperexpanded clones fell over the following months, and after one year, T-cell counts and TCRbeta diversity were mostly attributed to newly produced T cells. About two months after transplant, the apparently early recovery of alphabetaT-cell counts reportedly depended on just several hundred clones that had expanded rapidly and came from non-depleted graft cells.

Reading the label with the study, this specimen's treatment or condition is: allogeneic hematopoietic cell transplantation with graft depleted of TCRalphabeta T cells and CD19 B cells. The transplant recipients were children given TCRalphabeta/CD19-depleted allogeneic hematopoietic cell grafts. The CDR3 goes from the cysteine to the phenylalanine over 15 residues. Of the read, only the CDR3 DNA is kept; its 45 bases are in frame from base 1. At the junction V is shortened by 4 bases and J by 4 bases; bases outside the gene matches: 6. The table lists this clonotype with many counts. It lacks a known antigen. The sample holds no much larger clone one base away, and base qualities are not on file. Library preparation was by PCR. Data came from an Illumina HiSeq 2500. To normalize quantification of the TCRbeta repertoire, the TCR libraries were built with molecular barcoding that relied on unique molecular identifiers. Starting from the raw public reads, TCRdb applied fastp trimming at Q25, assembled clones with MiXCR and retained in-frame beta chains. CDR3 protein duplicates are merged, each entry listing the most common genes and DNA. The sample includes about 290,000 distinct CDR3 sequences, with almost 8% observed a single time. The top ten clonotypes cover approximately 9.6% of the sample.

The sample in question was peripheral blood, obtained 360 days after TCRalphabeta/CD19-depleted stem cell transplant. The source is a female patient under 10 years old who had a stem cell transplant for Fanconi anemia, so the T cells may come from the graft donor. The V and J segments used are TRBV12-3 or TRBV12-4 and TRBJ2-1, and 8 bases in between align with TRBD2. The bases read TGTGCCAGCAGTTCTTCCGGGACTAGATACAATGAGCAGTTCTTC. This codes for CASSSSGTRYNEQFF.